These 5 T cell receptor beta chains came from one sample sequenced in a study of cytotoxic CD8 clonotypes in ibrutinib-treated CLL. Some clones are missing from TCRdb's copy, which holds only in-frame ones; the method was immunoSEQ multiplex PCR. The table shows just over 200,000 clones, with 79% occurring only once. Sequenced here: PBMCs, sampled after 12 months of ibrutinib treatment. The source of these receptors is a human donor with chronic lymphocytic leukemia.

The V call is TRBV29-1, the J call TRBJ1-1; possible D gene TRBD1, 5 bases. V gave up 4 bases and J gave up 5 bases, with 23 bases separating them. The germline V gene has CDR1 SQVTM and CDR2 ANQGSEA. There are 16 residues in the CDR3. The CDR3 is CSVGGGSDSFYTEAFF. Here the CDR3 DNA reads TGCAGCGTTGGAGGCGGCTCTGACAGCTTTTATACTGAAGCTTTCTTT.

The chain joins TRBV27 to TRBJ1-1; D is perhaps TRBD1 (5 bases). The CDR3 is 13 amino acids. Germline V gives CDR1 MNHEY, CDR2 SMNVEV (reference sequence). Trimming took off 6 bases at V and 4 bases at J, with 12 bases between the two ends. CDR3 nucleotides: TGTGCCAGCAGCGTCATGGGGGGCACTGAAGCTTTCTTT. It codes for CASSVMGGTEAFF.

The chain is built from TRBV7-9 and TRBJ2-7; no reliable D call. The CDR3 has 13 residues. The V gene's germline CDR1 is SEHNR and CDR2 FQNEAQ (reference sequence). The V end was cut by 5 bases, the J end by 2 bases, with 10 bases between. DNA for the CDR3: TGTGCCAGCAGCCCCTTAAACACCTACGAGCAGTACTTC. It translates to CASSPLNTYEQYF.

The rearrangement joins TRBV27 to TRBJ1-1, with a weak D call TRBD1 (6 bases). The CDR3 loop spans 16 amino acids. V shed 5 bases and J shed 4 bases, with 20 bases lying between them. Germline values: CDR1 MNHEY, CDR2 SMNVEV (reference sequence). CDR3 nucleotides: TGTGCCAGCAGTCTAAAGGGACACCCTAGGGGCACTGAAGCTTTCTTT. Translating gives CASSLKGHPRGTEAFF.

The CDR3 here is CASRRTSGAVETQYF. As DNA, the CDR3 is TGTGCCAGCAGGCGGACTAGCGGGGCTGTGGAGACCCAGTACTTC. The chain has TRBV7-3 and TRBJ2-5; 12 positions match TRBD2. The V gene's germline CDR1 is SGHTA and CDR2 FQGTGA. There are 15 residues in the CDR3. Trimming took 6 bases from V and 5 from J; bases not matched to a gene: 7.